One and the same sample provided the 23 T cell receptor beta chains below, sequenced in a study of vaccination effects on CD4 cells after COVID-19. Their recognized antigens are unknown. Viral peptide pool expansion of antigen-specific CD4+ T cells preceded sequencing in the ViraFEST assay. At the end of around eleven days of culture, CD4+ T cells were isolated. From March to December 2020, the person had a SARS-CoV-2 infection that was confirmed by PCR. Here immunoSEQ multiplex PCR was the method, and the copy in TCRdb shows in-frame clones only, minus some. The data hold 20,000 to 25,000 clones, with 74% observed a single time. Here the sequenced sample was CD4+ T cells from PBMCs cultured with a peptide pool, taken before COVID-19 vaccination. Receptors were obtained from a human donor who had a prior SARS-CoV-2 infection.

The chain uses TRBV19 and TRBJ2-1; possible D gene TRBD1, 6 bases. With 4 bases removed from V and 3 bases from J, the gap between germline ends came to 7 bases. The CDR3 spans 13 residues. Germline CDR1 and CDR2: LNHDA and SQIVND (reference sequence). DNA for the CDR3: TGTGCCAGTAGTAGGGACAACTACAATGAGCAGTTCTTC. The encoded protein is CASSRDNYNEQFF.

The chain uses TRBV9 and TRBJ1-5; D may be TRBD1 (6 bases). The length of the CDR3 is 15 residues. Trimming took off 5 bases at V and 3 bases at J, with 15 bases between the two ends. Germline V gene sequence: CDR1 SGDLS, CDR2 YYNGEE. The CDR3 protein is CASSDTGHFNQPQHF. The CDR3 DNA sequence: TGTGCCAGCAGTGATACAGGGCATTTCAATCAGCCCCAGCATTTT. The variable domain in full, with the rest retrieved from reference TRBV9 and TRBJ1-5, is DSGVTQTPKHLITATGQRVTLRCSPRSGDLSVYWYQQSLDQGLQFLIQYYNGEERAKGNILERFSAQQFPDLHSELNLSSLELGDSALYFCASSDTGHFNQPQHFGDGTRLSIL.

The CDR3 protein is CASSLSTAVLQGIYGYTF. The CDR3, as DNA: TGTGCCAGCAGCTTGTCCACCGCCGTACTACAGGGGATCTATGGCTACACCTTC. The chain is built from TRBV5-6 and TRBJ1-2; 7 nucleotides match TRBD1. This CDR3 has 18 amino acids. Germline assignment: CDR1 SGHDT and CDR2 YYEEEE. V was pared by 1 base and J by 4 bases, with 16 bases of the junction left unmatched.

This clone has just one count. This chain joins TRBV7-2 and TRBJ2-1; 12 bases agree with TRBD2. The junction had 12 bases not matched to a gene; V was cut back by 8 bases and J by 7 bases. Germline V lookup: CDR1 SGHTA, CDR2 FQGNSA. The CDR3 covers 16 residues. The CDR3 DNA is TGTGCCAGCCGATCCTCTCTAGCGGGAGGGCCTAATGAGCAGTTCTTC. It translates to CASRSSLAGGPNEQFF. The complete variable domain, with remaining parts taken from reference TRBV7-2 and TRBJ2-1, reads GAGVSQSPSNKVTEKGKDVELRCDPISGHTALYWYRQSLGQGLEFLIYFQGNSAPDKSGLPSDRFSAERTGGSVSTLTIQRTQQEDSAVYLCASRSSLAGGPNEQFFGPGTRLTVL.

This clone showed up just once. The CDR3 region is CASSELVQGDTGELFF. CDR3 bases: TGTGCCAGCAGTGAGCTCGTTCAGGGCGACACCGGGGAGCTGTTTTTT. The V gene is TRBV25-1, the J gene TRBJ2-2; D may be TRBD1 (5 bases). The CDR3 runs 16 residues. Germline CDR1 and CDR2: MGHDK and SYGVNS. The V end lost 3 bases, the J end lost 3 bases, and 14 bases lay between the germline ends.

The chain links TRBV20-1 to TRBJ2-3; 10 bases map to TRBD2. The CDR3 loop spans 19 amino acids. Germline CDR1 reads DFQATT; CDR2 reads SNEGSKA (reference sequence). V trimming: 3 bases; J trimming: 0 bases; junction bases outside the gene matches: 15. The CDR3 region is CSASGWASGGPSSTDTQYF. The CDR3 DNA reads TGCAGTGCTAGTGGGTGGGCTAGCGGGGGCCCAAGTAGCACAGATACGCAGTATTTT.

J is TRBJ1-1 and V is TRBV4-2, with 10 positions matching TRBD1. V shed 2 bases and J 3 bases; nucleotides not matched to a gene: 6. Germline CDR1 is LGHNA and CDR2 is YNFKEQ. This CDR3 has 16 amino acids. This CDR3 is CASSQPDRGHDTEAFF. The CDR3 coding sequence is TGTGCCAGCAGCCAACCAGACAGGGGGCACGACACTGAAGCTTTCTTT.

The chain's CDR3 is CASSTGLASYNEQFF. Written as DNA, the CDR3 is TGCGCCAGCAGCACAGGACTAGCCTCCTACAATGAGCAGTTCTTC. This chain uses TRBV5-1 with TRBJ2-1; 8 nucleotides agree with TRBD2. V was clipped by 4 bases and J by 0 bases; unmatched bases: 3. The germline CDR1 and CDR2 sequences are SGHRS and YFSETQ. This CDR3 contains 15 residues.

This clone showed up just a few times. V and J are TRBV2 and TRBJ2-1, with D maybe TRBD2 (10 bases). The CDR3 totals 20 residues. CDR1 and CDR2 (germline): SNHLY, FYNNEI. Trimming took off 6 bases at V and 15 bases at J, with 42 bases between the two ends. CDR3 DNA: TGTGCCAGCAGCGGAGCCCGGGACAGGGTCCAACTAGCGGGACCGCCCCCTCCGTTCTTC. Protein product: CASSGARDRVQLAGPPPPFF.

V and J are TRBV25-1 and TRBJ1-2; D gene ambiguous. CDR1 is MGHDK, CDR2 SYGVNS, per germline. The length of the CDR3 is 12 residues. V was cut by 8 bases and J by 7 bases, with 14 bases left in between. CDR3 protein: CASGGPWGGYTF. The CDR3 DNA sequence: TGTGCCAGCGGCGGTCCATGGGGTGGCTACACCTTC.

This sequence joins TRBV7-9 and TRBJ2-1, with D perhaps TRBD2 (6 bases). The germline V gene has CDR1 SEHNR and CDR2 FQNEAQ (reference sequence). Trimming left V 0 bases short and J 6 bases short, with 12 bases between. The length of the CDR3 is 15 residues. The CDR3 nucleotides are TGTGCCAGCAGCTTAGCGGGACTGGGACGCAATGAGCAGTTCTTC. Translated, it gives CASSLAGLGRNEQFF.

V gene TRBV7-2 combines with J gene TRBJ2-7; 12 bases match TRBD2. This CDR3 is built from 15 residues. Germline lookup yields CDR1 SGHTA and CDR2 FQGNSA. V shed 5 bases and J 6 bases; nucleotides not matched to a gene: 8. The CDR3 region has the DNA TGTGCCAGCAGCCTACCTAGCGGGAGGGGAGCCGAGCAGTACTTC. Encoded protein: CASSLPSGRGAEQYF.

The chain carries TRBV5-6 and TRBJ1-4; the D is unclear. Germline assignment: CDR1 SGHDT and CDR2 YYEEEE. The V end lost 4 bases, the J end lost 4 bases, and 17 bases lay between the germline ends. The CDR3 consists of 16 residues. CDR3 coding DNA: TGTGCCAGCAGCCCGCGCCCGGGCAGCCATAATGAAAAACTGTTTTTT. Translating it yields CASSPRPGSHNEKLFF.

This rearrangement joins TRBV5-6 to TRBJ2-3, with D perhaps matching TRBD2 (7 bases). Per germline, CDR1 SGHDT and CDR2 YYEEEE. Trimming pared 4 bases from V and 1 base from J, leaving 10 bases between. The CDR3 consists of 14 residues. In DNA, the CDR3 is TGTGCCAGCAGCGCGGGGGCGGGCACAGATACGCAGTATTTT. Its translation is CASSAGAGTDTQYF.

The rearrangement joins TRBV2 to TRBJ2-5; tentatively, D is TRBD1 (6 bases). Germline CDR1 and CDR2: SNHLY and FYNNEI. The CDR3 consists of 13 residues. The V end was cut by 3 bases, the J end by 3 bases, with 8 bases between. In nucleotides, the CDR3 is TGTGCCAGCAGTGAGAACAGGGAAGAGACCCAGTACTTC. It translates to CASSENREETQYF.

V gene TRBV21-1 combines with J gene TRBJ1-4; the DNA was not used to check the table's D call, TRBD1. TRBV21-1 is designated a pseudogene. The CDR3 has 15 residues. CDR3 amino acids: CASSTGDRLEEKLFF. The CDR3 region has the DNA TGTGCCAGCAGCACCGGGGACAGGTTAGAGGAAAAACTGTTTTTT.

This clone was recorded only once. The chain's CDR3 is CASNRDENYGYTF. In nucleotides, the CDR3 is TGTGCCAGCAATAGGGACGAAAACTATGGCTACACCTTC. V and J are TRBV5-6 and TRBJ1-2; the D gene is possibly TRBD1 (5 bases). CDR3 length: 13 amino acids. Germline V gene sequence: CDR1 SGHDT, CDR2 YYEEEE. Trimming removed 6 bases from V and 2 bases from J, with 11 bases in between.

V usage is TRBV9 and J usage is TRBJ2-7; D perhaps matches TRBD2 (5 bases). The length of the CDR3 is 14 residues. Germline V gives CDR1 SGDLS, CDR2 YYNGEE. The V and J ends lost 0 bases and 0 bases respectively, with 7 bases between them. The CDR3 nucleotides are TGTGCCAGCAGCGTAGCGGGGTACTCCTACGAGCAGTACTTC. Residues: CASSVAGYSYEQYF.

The chain couples TRBV7-9 to TRBJ2-7, with TRBD1 as a possible D gene (6 bases). There are 15 residues in the CDR3. Per germline, CDR1 SEHNR and CDR2 FQNEAQ (reference sequence). V shed 5 bases and J shed 0 bases, with 14 bases lying between them. The CDR3 sequence is CASSARTDPSYEQYF. The CDR3, as DNA: TGTGCCAGCAGCGCGCGGACAGACCCCTCCTACGAGCAGTACTTC.

The gene calls are TRBV27 and TRBJ1-1; D is undetermined. The CDR3 totals 17 residues. CDR1 is MNHEY and CDR2 is SMNVEV in the germline V gene (reference sequence). V was clipped by 5 bases and J by 5 bases, with 24 bases between them. CDR3 nucleotide sequence: TGTGCCAGCAGTCCCGCCCGGTTTCGGGCGGGTGGGACTGAAGCTTTCTTT. Its protein is CASSPARFRAGGTEAFF.

V gene TRBV19 combines with J gene TRBJ2-5; TRBD2 aligns across 7 bases. The CDR3 extends over 16 amino acids. V shed 6 bases, J shed 4 bases, and the junction held 14 bases outside the gene matches. Germline V gene lookup returns CDR1 LNHDA and CDR2 SQIVND (reference sequence). CDR3 bases: TGTGCCAGTAGCGATACGACCGGGAGGACCGGAGAGACCCAGTACTTC. This sequence encodes CASSDTTGRTGETQYF.

A few counts support this clone. The chain combines TRBV11-1 with TRBJ2-7, with D uncertain. The V and J ends lost 5 bases and 2 bases respectively, with 16 bases between them. The CDR3 is 15 amino acids. Germline V CDR1 and CDR2: SGHAT, FQDESV (reference sequence). CDR3 region: CASSPSFGPAYEQYF. DNA of the CDR3: TGTGCCAGCAGCCCATCGTTCGGCCCAGCCTACGAGCAGTACTTC.

The chain joins TRBV4-1 to TRBJ2-5; D ambiguous. Germline values: CDR1 MGHRA, CDR2 YSYEKL. V lost 3 bases, J lost 9 bases, and 14 bases lay in between. This CDR3 is 13 amino acids long. CDR3 region: CASSHPASRSQYF. CDR3 nucleotide sequence: TGCGCCAGCAGCCATCCTGCCTCTCGATCCCAGTACTTC.